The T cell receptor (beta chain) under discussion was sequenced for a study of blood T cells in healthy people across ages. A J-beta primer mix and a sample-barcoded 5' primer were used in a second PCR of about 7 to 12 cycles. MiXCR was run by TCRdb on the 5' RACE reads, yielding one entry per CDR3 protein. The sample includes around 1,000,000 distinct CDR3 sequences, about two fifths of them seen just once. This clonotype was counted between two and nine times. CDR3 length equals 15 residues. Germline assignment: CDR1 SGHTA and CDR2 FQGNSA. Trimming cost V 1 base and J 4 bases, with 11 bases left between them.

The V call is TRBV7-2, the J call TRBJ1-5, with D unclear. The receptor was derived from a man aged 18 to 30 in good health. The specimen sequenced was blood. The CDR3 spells CASSLVFSVNQPQHF. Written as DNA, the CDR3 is TGTGCCAGCAGCTTAGTATTTTCAGTAAATCAGCCCCAGCATTTT.